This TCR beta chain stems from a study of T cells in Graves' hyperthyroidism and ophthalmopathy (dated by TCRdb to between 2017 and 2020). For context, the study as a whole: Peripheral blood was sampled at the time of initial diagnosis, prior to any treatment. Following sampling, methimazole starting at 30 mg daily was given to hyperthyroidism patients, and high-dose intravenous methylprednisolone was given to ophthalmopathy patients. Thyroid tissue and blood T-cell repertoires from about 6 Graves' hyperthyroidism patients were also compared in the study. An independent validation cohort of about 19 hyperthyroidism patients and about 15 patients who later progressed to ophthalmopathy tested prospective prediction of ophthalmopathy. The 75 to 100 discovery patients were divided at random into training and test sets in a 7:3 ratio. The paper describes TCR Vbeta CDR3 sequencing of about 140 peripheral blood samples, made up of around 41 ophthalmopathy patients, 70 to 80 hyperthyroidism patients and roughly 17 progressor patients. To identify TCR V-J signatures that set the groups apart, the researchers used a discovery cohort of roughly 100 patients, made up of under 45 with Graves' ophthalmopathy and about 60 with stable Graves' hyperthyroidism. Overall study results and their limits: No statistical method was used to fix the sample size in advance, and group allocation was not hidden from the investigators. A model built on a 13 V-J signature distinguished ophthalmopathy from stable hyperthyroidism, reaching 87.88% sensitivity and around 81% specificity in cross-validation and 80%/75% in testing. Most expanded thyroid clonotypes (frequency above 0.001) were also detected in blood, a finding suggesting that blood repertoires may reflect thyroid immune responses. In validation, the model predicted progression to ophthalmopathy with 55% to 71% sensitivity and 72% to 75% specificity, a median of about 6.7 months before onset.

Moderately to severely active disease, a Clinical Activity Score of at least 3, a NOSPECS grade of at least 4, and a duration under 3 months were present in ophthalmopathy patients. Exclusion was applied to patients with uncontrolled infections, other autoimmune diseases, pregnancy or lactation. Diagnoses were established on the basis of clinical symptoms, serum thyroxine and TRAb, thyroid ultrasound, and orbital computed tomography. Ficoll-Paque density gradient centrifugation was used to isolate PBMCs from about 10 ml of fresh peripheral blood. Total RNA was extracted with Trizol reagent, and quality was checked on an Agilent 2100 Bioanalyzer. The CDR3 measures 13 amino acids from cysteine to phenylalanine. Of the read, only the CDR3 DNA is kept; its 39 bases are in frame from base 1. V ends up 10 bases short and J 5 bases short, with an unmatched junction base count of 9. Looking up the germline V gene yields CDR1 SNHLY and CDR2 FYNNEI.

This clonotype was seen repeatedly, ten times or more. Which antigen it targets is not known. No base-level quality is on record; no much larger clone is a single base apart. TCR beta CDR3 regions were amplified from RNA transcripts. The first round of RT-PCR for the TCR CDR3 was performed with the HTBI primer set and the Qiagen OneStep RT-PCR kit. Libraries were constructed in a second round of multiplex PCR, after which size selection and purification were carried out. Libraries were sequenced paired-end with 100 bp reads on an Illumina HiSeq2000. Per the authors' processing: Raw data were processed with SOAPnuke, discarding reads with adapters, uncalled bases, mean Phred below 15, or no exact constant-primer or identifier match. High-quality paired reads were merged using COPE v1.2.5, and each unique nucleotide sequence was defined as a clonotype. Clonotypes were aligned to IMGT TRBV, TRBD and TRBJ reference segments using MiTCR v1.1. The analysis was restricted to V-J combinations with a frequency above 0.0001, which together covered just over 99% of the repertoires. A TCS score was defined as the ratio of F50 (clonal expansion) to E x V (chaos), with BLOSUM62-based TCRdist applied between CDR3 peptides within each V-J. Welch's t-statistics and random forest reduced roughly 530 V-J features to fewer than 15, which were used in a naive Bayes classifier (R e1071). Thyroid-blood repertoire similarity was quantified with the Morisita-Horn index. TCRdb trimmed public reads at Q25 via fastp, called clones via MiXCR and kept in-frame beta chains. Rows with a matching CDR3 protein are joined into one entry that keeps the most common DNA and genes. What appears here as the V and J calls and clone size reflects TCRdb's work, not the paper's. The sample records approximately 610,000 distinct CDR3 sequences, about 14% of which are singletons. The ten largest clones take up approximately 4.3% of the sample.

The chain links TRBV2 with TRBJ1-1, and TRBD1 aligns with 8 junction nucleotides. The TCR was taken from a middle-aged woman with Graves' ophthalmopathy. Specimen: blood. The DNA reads TGTGCCACCAAGGGGACAGGCGCGACTGAAGCTTTCTTT. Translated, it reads CATKGTGATEAFF.